This is a list of T cell receptor beta chains from one sample in a study of Ad26.COV2.S vaccination and SARS-CoV-2 variants. Measured with immunoSEQ multiplex PCR; TCRdb has only the in-frame clones, and not every one. The sample lists hundreds of thousands of clones, approximately 89% seen once, with approximately 3.4% in the top ten. This sample comprised peripheral blood, obtained in a trial of Ad26.COV2.S vaccine versus placebo. The receptors come from a person aged 18 to 59 who received the Ad26.COV2.S COVID-19 vaccine or a placebo. The CDR3 runs from the conserved cysteine through the conserved F or W. The D gene is left open where the match is weak. Some rows have no size entry. The others give once, few or many, or a class for an expanded clone.

>.|TRBJ2-5|TRBV5-5|.|14
CASSLAPGTETQYF
TGTGCCAGCAGCTTGGCCCCGGGGACGGAGACCCAGTACTTC
>.|TRBJ1-2|TRBV5-1|.|12
CASSLGAYGYTF
TGCGCCAGCAGCTTGGGGGCTTATGGCTACACCTTC
>.|TRBJ1-2|TRBV30|.|12
CAWSGNREGYTF
TGTGCCTGGAGTGGGAACAGGGAGGGCTACACCTTC
>.|TRBJ1-1|TRBV12-3/TRBV12-4|.|13
CASSFDGNTEAFF
TGTGCCAGCAGTTTCGACGGGAACACTGAAGCTTTCTTT
>.|TRBJ2-5|TRBV5-6|TRBD1|14
CASSPTGGQETQYF
TGTGCCAGCAGCCCGACAGGGGGTCAGGAGACCCAGTACTTC
>.|TRBJ2-6|TRBV19|TRBD1|15
CASRQGLAGANVLTF
TGTGCCAGCAGACAGGGGCTAGCTGGGGCCAACGTCCTGACTTTC
>.|TRBJ2-1|TRBV7-6|TRBD2|16
CASSRRGGSSYNEQFF
TGTGCCAGCAGCCGAAGGGGAGGGAGCTCCTACAATGAGCAGTTCTTC
>.|TRBJ2-3|TRBV7-2|.|16
CASSLEPLAGGDTQYF
TGTGCCAGCAGCTTAGAACCCCTAGCTGGGGGGGATACGCAGTATTTT
>.|TRBJ2-1|TRBV11-3|TRBD2|17
CASSLGRTSGGYNEQFF
TGTGCCAGCAGCTTAGGGAGGACTAGCGGGGGATACAATGAGCAGTTCTTC
>.|TRBJ2-4|TRBV28|.|13
CASMGRILNIQYF
TGTGCCAGCATGGGTCGGATTCTAAACATTCAGTACTTC
>.|TRBJ2-7|TRBV27|.|13
CASSFHKNYEQYF
TGTGCCAGCAGTTTCCACAAAAACTACGAGCAGTACTTC
>.|TRBJ1-1|TRBV4-1|.|14
CASSQDGREIKAFF
TGCGCCAGCAGCCAAGATGGGCGGGAGATTAAAGCTTTCTTT
>.|TRBJ2-1|TRBV11-3|.|13
CASSLGLYNEQFF
TGTGCCAGCAGCTTAGGTCTCTACAATGAGCAGTTCTTC
>.|TRBJ2-5|TRBV4-2|TRBD1|15
CASSPGLRGLETQYF
TGTGCCAGCAGTCCGGGGTTGAGGGGGCTAGAGACCCAGTACTTC
>.|TRBJ1-2|TRBV6-5|TRBD1|14
CASSYKTGTYGYTF
TGTGCCAGCAGTTATAAGACAGGGACTTACGGCTACACCTTC
>.|TRBJ1-1|TRBV3-1/TRBV3-2|.|11
CASSQGSRAFF
TGTGCCAGCAGCCAAGGGTCCCGGGCTTTCTTT
>.|TRBJ2-7|TRBV9|.|15
CASSVAPSRTDEQYF
TGTGCCAGCAGCGTCGCCCCCAGTCGGACAGACGAGCAGTACTTC
>.|TRBJ2-7|TRBV7-2|.|17
CASSLALVASRSYEQYF
TGTGCCAGCAGCTTAGCGCTGGTGGCTAGCAGGTCCTACGAGCAGTACTTC
>.|TRBJ2-7|TRBV5-1|.|14
CASSLEAGNYEQYF
TGCGCCAGCAGCTTGGAGGCAGGGAACTACGAGCAGTACTTC
>.|TRBJ2-4|TRBV12-3/TRBV12-4|.|13
CASTPRGENIQYF
TGTGCCAGCACCCCCCGGGGAGAAAACATTCAGTACTTC
>.|TRBJ1-1|TRBV28|.|15
CASRGQGTPNTEAFF
TGTGCCAGCAGGGGCCAGGGGACGCCGAACACTGAAGCTTTCTTT
>.|TRBJ1-1|TRBV6-6|.|13
CASYGPWDTEAFF
TGTGCCAGCTATGGTCCTTGGGACACTGAAGCTTTCTTT
>.|TRBJ1-1|TRBV7-3|.|14
CASSPGLLNTEAFF
TGTGCCAGCAGCCCGGGACTCCTGAACACTGAAGCTTTCTTT
>.|TRBJ1-2|TRBV6-2/TRBV6-3|TRBD1|16
CASSPRLGQAFYGYTF
TGTGCCAGCAGTCCCCGGTTAGGACAGGCCTTTTATGGCTACACCTTC
>.|TRBJ1-6|TRBV2|.|14
CASTPVHGNSPLHF
TGTGCCAGCACTCCGGTTCACGGTAATTCACCCCTCCACTTT
>.|TRBJ1-3|TRBV5-1|.|15
CASSLVGDPGNTIYF
TGCGCCAGCAGCTTGGTCGGCGATCCCGGAAACACCATATATTTT
>.|TRBJ2-5|TRBV7-2|.|17
CASSLDGKGRFQETQYF
TGTGCCAGCAGTCTCGACGGGAAGGGGAGGTTCCAAGAGACCCAGTACTTC
>.|TRBJ2-7|TRBV6-1|TRBD1|18
CASSEPRQGATSSYEQYF
TGTGCCAGCAGTGAACCCAGACAGGGCGCTACTTCCTCCTACGAGCAGTACTTC
>.|TRBJ2-2|TRBV11-2|.|13
CASSPQHTGELFF
TGTGCCAGCAGCCCTCAACACACCGGGGAGCTGTTTTTT
>.|TRBJ2-3|TRBV21-1|.|20
CASSKPWRASEERVTDTQYF
TGTGCCAGCAGCAAACCTTGGCGAGCGTCGGAGGAGCGGGTAACAGATACGCAGTATTTT
>once|TRBJ1-1|TRBV2|.|12
CASNEDVPAAFF
TGTGCCAGCAATGAGGACGTCCCCGCAGCTTTCTTT
>.|TRBJ2-1|TRBV19|.|13
CASSIGTLNEQFF
TGTGCCAGTAGTATAGGGACACTCAATGAGCAGTTCTTC
>.|TRBJ1-5|TRBV19|.|14
CASSIAYSNQPQHF
TGTGCCAGTAGTATTGCCTATAGCAATCAGCCCCAGCATTTT
>.|TRBJ2-2|TRBV27|.|16
CASSPNRQATTGELFF
TGTGCCAGCAGTCCCAACAGACAGGCTACCACCGGGGAGCTGTTTTTT
>.|TRBJ2-5|TRBV4-1|.|15
CASSKGTRSQETQYF
TGCGCCAGCAGCAAAGGCACAAGGAGTCAAGAGACCCAGTACTTC
>.|TRBJ2-5|TRBV2|TRBD2|15
CASSGGGLEGLAQYF
TGTGCCAGCAGTGGAGGGGGACTAGAAGGTTTGGCCCAGTACTTC
>.|TRBJ2-2|TRBV9|.|15
CASSVDYANTGELFF
TGTGCCAGCAGCGTCGACTACGCGAACACCGGGGAGCTGTTTTTT
>.|TRBJ2-5|TRBV7-9|.|12
CASSSRRETQYF
TGTGCCAGCAGCAGTCGGCGGGAGACCCAGTACTTC
>.|TRBJ1-2|TRBV4-1|TRBD1|16
CASSQDAAGTEAGYTF
TGCGCCAGCAGCCAAGATGCTGCTGGGACAGAGGCTGGCTACACCTTC
>.|TRBJ2-7|TRBV30|TRBD1|15
CAWSRWEQGRYEQYF
TGTGCCTGGAGTAGATGGGAACAGGGGAGATACGAGCAGTACTTC
>.|TRBJ2-7|TRBV6-2/TRBV6-3|.|15
CASSYLAPGAGEQYF
TGTGCCAGCAGTTACCTTGCCCCGGGGGCGGGCGAGCAGTACTTC
>.|TRBJ2-3|TRBV12-3/TRBV12-4|.|12
CASSQGGGTQYF
TGTGCCAGCAGCCAGGGGGGAGGTACGCAGTATTTT
>.|TRBJ2-5|TRBV19|.|14
CASSPDRAQETQYF
TGTGCCAGTAGTCCCGACAGAGCCCAAGAGACCCAGTACTTC
>.|TRBJ1-1|TRBV9|.|13
CASSVVSNTEAFF
TGTGCCAGCAGCGTAGTTTCGAACACTGAAGCTTTCTTT
>.|TRBJ1-2|TRBV28|.|14
CASSLSQDSYGYTF
TGTGCCAGCAGTTTATCGCAGGACAGCTATGGCTACACCTTC
>few|TRBJ1-1|TRBV12-3/TRBV12-4|.|13
CASSFVSPFRAFF
TGTGCCAGCAGTTTTGTATCCCCTTTCAGAGCTTTCTTT
>.|TRBJ2-1|TRBV7-6|.|15
CASSLAAGHYNEQFF
TGTGCCAGCAGCTTAGCGGCGGGGCATTACAATGAGCAGTTCTTC
>once|TRBJ1-5|TRBV12-3/TRBV12-4|.|13
CASRTDRNQPQHF
TGTGCCAGCAGGACGGATCGCAATCAGCCCCAGCATTTT
>.|TRBJ2-7|TRBV6-6|TRBD2|15
CASSSTSSSSYEQYF
TGTGCCAGCAGTTCGACTAGCAGTAGCTCCTACGAGCAGTACTTC
>.|TRBJ2-3|TRBV24-1|.|16
CATSDSGASSTDTQYF
TGTGCCACCAGTGATTCAGGGGCTAGCAGCACAGATACGCAGTATTTT
>.|TRBJ2-1|TRBV28|TRBD2|16
CASRKTGTSGRNEQFF
TGTGCCAGCAGAAAAACCGGGACTAGCGGGAGGAATGAGCAGTTCTTC
>.|TRBJ1-5|TRBV6-5|.|14
CASSSGGVRQPQHF
TGTGCCAGCAGTTCCGGGGGGGTAAGGCAGCCCCAGCATTTT
>.|TRBJ1-2|TRBV25-1|TRBD1|13
CASRGGGSYGYTF
TGTGCCAGCAGAGGGGGCGGGAGCTATGGCTACACCTTC
>.|TRBJ2-7|TRBV19|.|15
CASSIFLGPSYEQYF
TGTGCCAGTAGTATTTTTCTGGGACCCTCCTACGAGCAGTACTTC
>.|TRBJ2-7|TRBV11-2|TRBD1|15
CASSLRGRRYYEQYF
TGTGCCAGCAGCCTCAGGGGGAGACGGTACTACGAGCAGTACTTC
>.|TRBJ1-1|TRBV7-6|.|11
CASSGGLEAFF
TGTGCCAGCAGCGGGGGCCTAGAAGCTTTCTTT
>.|TRBJ1-1|TRBV30|.|13
CAWSGQMNTEAFF
TGTGCCTGGAGTGGGCAGATGAACACTGAAGCTTTCTTT
>.|TRBJ1-1|TRBV5-8|.|13
CASSSYRDTEAFF
TGTGCCAGCAGCTCCTACAGGGACACTGAAGCTTTCTTT
>.|TRBJ2-1|TRBV4-1|.|15
CASSRLPGPNNEQFF
TGCGCCAGCAGCCGTCTACCGGGACCGAACAATGAGCAGTTCTTC
>.|TRBJ2-6|TRBV6-6|TRBD1|18
CASSLYSYRGQGANVLTF
TGTGCCAGCAGTCTATATTCTTACAGGGGGCAGGGGGCCAACGTCCTGACTTTC